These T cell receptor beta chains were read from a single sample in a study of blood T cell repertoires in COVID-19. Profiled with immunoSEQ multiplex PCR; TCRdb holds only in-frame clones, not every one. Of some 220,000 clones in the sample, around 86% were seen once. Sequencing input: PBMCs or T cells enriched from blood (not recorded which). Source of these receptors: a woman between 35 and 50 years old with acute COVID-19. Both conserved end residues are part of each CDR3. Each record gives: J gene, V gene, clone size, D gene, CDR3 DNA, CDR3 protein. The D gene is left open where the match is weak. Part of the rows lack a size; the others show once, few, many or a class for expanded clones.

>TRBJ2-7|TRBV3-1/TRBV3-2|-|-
TGTGCCAGCAGCCAAGACGCTGGCGGGGCGACCGGTGAGCAGTACTTC
CASSQDAGGATGEQYF
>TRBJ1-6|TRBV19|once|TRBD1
TGTGCCAGTAGTACTCCGGGACAGGGAACGAATTCACCCCTCCACTTT
CASSTPGQGTNSPLHF
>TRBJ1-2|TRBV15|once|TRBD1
TGTGCCACCAGCAGAGATGGGACAGGGTGGAATTATGGCTACACCTTC
CATSRDGTGWNYGYTF
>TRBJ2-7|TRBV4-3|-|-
TGCGCCAGCAGCCAGACATCCAGGGATTTGCACGAGCAGTACTTC
CASSQTSRDLHEQYF
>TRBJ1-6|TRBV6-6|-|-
TGTGCCAGCGGAAGGGACATCTCTTCACCCCTCCACTTT
CASGRDISSPLHF
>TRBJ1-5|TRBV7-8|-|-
TGTGCCAGCAGCGAAGGGTCCAGTATGGGTCAGGGTCAGCCCCAGCATTTT
CASSEGSSMGQGQPQHF
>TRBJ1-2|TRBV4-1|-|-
TGCGCCAGCAGCCAAGATTTGCCTCGACCGGAGGGCTACACCTTC
CASSQDLPRPEGYTF
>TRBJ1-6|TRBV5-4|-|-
TGTGCCAGCAGCTTGGACCAGGGTCGATTGAATTCACCCCTCCACTTT
CASSLDQGRLNSPLHF
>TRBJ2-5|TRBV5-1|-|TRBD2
TGCGCCAGCAGCTTGGCTTCGGGGGGGCAGCAGACCCAGTACTTC
CASSLASGGQQTQYF
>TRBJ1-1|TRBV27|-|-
TGTGCCAGCAGCTTGGGAGGGAACACTGAAGCTTTCTTT
CASSLGGNTEAFF
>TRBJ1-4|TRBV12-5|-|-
TGTGCTAGTGGTTTGGTACTAGGCAGTCCTAATGAAAAACTGTTTTTT
CASGLVLGSPNEKLFF
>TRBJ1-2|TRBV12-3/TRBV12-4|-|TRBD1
TGTGCCAGCAGGCGCAGGGGGCACTATGGCTACACCTTC
CASRRRGHYGYTF
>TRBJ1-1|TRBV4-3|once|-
TGCGCCAGCAGCCACCCAACTGGGGCGGCTTTCTTT
CASSHPTGAAFF
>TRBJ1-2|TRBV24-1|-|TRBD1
TGTGCCACCAGTGCTCGATCCGGGACAGTGAACTATGGCTACACCTTC
CATSARSGTVNYGYTF
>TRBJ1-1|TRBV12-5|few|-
TGTGCTAGTGGTTTGGGAGGGAAAACTGAAGCTTTCTTT
CASGLGGKTEAFF
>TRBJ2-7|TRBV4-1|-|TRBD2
TGCGCCAGCAGCCCAGGACTAGCGATTTCCTCCGAGCAGTACTTC
CASSPGLAISSEQYF
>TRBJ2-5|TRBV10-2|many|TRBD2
TGCGCCAGCAGAGCCGGGGCTAGCGGGGAGACCCAGTACTTC
CASRAGASGETQYF
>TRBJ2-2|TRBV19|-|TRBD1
TGTGCCAGTAGTAGACAGGGGATGAACACCGGGGAGCTGTTTTTT
CASSRQGMNTGELFF
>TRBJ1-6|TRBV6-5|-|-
TGTGCCAGCAGTTACAATCCGGGAGGCAATTCACCCCTCCACTTT
CASSYNPGGNSPLHF
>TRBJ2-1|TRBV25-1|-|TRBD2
TGTGCCAGCCAGAATGGGGGGGGAGGGTACAATGAGCAGTTCTTC
CASQNGGGGYNEQFF
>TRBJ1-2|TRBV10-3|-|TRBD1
TGTGCCATCAGGGGAGACAGGGGCGGAGATGGCTACACCTTC
CAIRGDRGGDGYTF
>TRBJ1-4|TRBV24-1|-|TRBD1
TGTGCCACCAGTGACCCACAGGGGACAACTAATGAAAAACTGTTTTTT
CATSDPQGTTNEKLFF
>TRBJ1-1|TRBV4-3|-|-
TGCGCCAGCAGCCAAGATGGGGGGAGAAACACTGAAGCTTTCTTT
CASSQDGGRNTEAFF
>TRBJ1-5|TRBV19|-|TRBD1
TGTGCCAGTAGCTGGACAGGGGGAAGGGGTTCGGGCAATCAGCCCCAGCATTTT
CASSWTGGRGSGNQPQHF
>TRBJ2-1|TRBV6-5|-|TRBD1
TGTGCCAGCAGTCAGGACAGGGGGATTGCTCGTGAGCAGTTCTTC
CASSQDRGIAREQFF
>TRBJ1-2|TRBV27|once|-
TGTGCCAGCAGTTTAAGGGTCGACGCGGGAGGCTACACCTTC
CASSLRVDAGGYTF
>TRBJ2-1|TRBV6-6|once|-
TGTGCCAGCAGCCCGGTGGCGGGGGCTGCGGATGAGCAGTTCTTC
CASSPVAGAADEQFF
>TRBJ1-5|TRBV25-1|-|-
TGTGCCAGCAGTGAATATCAAGGAGGGCCCCAGCATTTT
CASSEYQGGPQHF
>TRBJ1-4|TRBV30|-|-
TGTGCCTGGAATTCTTTGCCCAGGGGAAATGAAAAACTGTTTTTT
CAWNSLPRGNEKLFF
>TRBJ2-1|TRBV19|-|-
TGTGCCAGTAGTATCTCAGGCGCCTCCTACAATGAGCAGTTCTTC
CASSISGASYNEQFF
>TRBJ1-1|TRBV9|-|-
TGTGCCAGCAGCCCTTACTCGGGGGGAATTACTGAAGCTTTCTTT
CASSPYSGGITEAFF
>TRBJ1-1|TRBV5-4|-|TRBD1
TGTGCCAGCAGCCGGACAGGGGAGAGGGGCACTGAAGCTTTCTTT
CASSRTGERGTEAFF
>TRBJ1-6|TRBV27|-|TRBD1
TGTGCCAGCAGTTACGGGGGGACAGGGATTTCACCCCTCCACTTT
CASSYGGTGISPLHF